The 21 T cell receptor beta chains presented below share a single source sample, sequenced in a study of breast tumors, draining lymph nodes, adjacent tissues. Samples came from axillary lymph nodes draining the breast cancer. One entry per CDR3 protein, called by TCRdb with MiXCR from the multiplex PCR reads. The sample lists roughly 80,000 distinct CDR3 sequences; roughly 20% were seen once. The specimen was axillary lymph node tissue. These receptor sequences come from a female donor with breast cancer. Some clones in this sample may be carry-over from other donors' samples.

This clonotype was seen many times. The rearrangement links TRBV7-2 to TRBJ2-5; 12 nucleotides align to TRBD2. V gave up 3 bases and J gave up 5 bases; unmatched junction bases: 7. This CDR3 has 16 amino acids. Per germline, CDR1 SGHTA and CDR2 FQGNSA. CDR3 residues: CASSFRTSGTGETQYF. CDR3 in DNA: TGTGCCAGCAGCTTCCGGACTAGCGGGACGGGGGAGACCCAGTACTTC.

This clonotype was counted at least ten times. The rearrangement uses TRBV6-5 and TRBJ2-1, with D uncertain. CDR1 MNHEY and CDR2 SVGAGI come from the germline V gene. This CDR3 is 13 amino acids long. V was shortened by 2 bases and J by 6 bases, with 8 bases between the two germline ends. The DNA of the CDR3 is TGTGCCAGCAGTTACATCAGGTCCAATGAGCAGTTCTTC. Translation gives CASSYIRSNEQFF.

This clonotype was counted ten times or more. The CDR3 sequence is CASSLVGANSPLHF. CDR3 in DNA: TGTGCCAGCAGCTTGGTGGGGGCCAATTCACCCCTCCACTTT. This rearrangement joins TRBV5-5 to TRBJ1-6; possibly TRBD1 for D (6 bases). Germline V CDR1 and CDR2: SGHKS, YYEKEE (reference sequence). V lost 0 bases, J lost 7 bases, and 8 bases lay in between. This CDR3 is built from 14 residues.

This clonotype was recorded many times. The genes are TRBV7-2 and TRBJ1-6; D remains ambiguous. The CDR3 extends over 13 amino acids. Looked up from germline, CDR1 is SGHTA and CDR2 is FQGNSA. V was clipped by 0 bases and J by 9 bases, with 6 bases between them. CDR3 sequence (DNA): TGTGCCAGCAGCTTAGCGCTCGGTTCACCCCTCCACTTT. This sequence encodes CASSLALGSPLHF.

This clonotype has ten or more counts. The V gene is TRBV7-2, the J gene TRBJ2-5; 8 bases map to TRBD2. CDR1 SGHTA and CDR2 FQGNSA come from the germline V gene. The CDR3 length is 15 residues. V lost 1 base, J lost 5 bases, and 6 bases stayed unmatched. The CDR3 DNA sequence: TGTGCCAGCAGCTTAGGGCGGGAGGTGGGTGAGACCCAGTACTTC. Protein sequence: CASSLGREVGETQYF. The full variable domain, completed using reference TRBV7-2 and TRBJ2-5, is GAGVSQSPSNKVTEKGKDVELRCDPISGHTALYWYRQSLGQGLEFLIYFQGNSAPDKSGLPSDRFSAERTGGSVSTLTIQRTQQEDSAVYLCASSLGREVGETQYFGPGTRLLVL.

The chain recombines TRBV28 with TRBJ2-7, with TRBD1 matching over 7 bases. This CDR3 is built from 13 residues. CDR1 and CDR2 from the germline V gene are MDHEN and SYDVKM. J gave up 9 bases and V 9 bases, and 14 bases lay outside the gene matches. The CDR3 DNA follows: TGTGCCAGTAAGGGACAGAGCCTTGGGAGGCAGTACTTC. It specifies CASKGQSLGRQYF.

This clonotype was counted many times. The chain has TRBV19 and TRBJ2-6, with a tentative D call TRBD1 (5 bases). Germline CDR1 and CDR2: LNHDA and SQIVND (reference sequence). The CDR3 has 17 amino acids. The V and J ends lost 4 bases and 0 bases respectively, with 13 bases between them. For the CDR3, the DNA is TGTGCCAGTAGTACTACAGGAATCCTCTCTGGGGCCAACGTCCTGACTTTC. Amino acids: CASSTTGILSGANVLTF. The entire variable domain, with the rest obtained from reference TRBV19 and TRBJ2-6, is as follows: DGGITQSPKYLFRKEGQNVTLSCEQNLNHDAMYWYRQDPGQGLRLIYYSQIVNDFQKGDIAEGYSVSREKKESFPLTVTSAQKNPTAFYLCASSTTGILSGANVLTFGAGSRLTVL.

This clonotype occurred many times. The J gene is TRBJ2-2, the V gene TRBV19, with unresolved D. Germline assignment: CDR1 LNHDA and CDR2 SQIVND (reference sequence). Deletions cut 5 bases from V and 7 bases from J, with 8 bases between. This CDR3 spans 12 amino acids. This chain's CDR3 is CASSPRGGELFF. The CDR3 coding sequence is TGTGCCAGTAGTCCCAGAGGCGGGGAGCTGTTTTTT.

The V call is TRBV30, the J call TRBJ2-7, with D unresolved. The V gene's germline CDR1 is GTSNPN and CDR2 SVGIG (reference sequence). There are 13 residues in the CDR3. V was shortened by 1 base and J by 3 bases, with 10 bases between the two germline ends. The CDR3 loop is CAWSAFPFYEQYF. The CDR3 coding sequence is TGTGCCTGGAGTGCGTTCCCGTTCTACGAGCAGTACTTC.

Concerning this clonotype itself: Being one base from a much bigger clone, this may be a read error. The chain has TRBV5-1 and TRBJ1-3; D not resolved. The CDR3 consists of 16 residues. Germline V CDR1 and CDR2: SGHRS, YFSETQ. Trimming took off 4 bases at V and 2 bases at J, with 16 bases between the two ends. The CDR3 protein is CASSPNGPSPGNTIYF. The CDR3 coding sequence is TGCGCCAGCAGCCCAAACGGGCCAAGCCCTGGAAACACCATATATTTT.

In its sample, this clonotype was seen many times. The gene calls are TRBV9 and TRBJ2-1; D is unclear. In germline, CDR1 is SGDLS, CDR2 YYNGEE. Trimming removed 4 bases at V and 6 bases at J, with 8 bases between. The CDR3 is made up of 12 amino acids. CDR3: CASSPSRNEQFF. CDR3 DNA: TGTGCCAGCAGCCCCAGCCGCAATGAGCAGTTCTTC.

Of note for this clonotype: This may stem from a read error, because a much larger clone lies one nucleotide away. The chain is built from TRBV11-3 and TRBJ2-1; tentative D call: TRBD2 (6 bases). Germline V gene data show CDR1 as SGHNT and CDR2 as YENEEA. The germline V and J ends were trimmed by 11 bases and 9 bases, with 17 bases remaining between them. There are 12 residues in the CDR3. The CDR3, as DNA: TGTGCCGGTAACGGGGGTTTAGGTGAGCAGTTCTTC. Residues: CAGNGGLGEQFF. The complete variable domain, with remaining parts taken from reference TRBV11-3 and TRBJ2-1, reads EAGVVQSPRYKIIEKKQPVAFWCNPISGHNTLYWYLQNLGQGPELLIRYENEEAVDDSQLPKDRFSAERLKGVDSTLKIQPAELGDSAVYLCAGNGGLGEQFFGPGTRLTVL.

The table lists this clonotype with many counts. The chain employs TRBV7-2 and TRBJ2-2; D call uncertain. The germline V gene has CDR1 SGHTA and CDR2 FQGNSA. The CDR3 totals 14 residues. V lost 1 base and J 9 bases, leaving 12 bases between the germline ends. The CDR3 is CASSLEPQPRELFF. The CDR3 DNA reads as TGTGCCAGCAGCTTAGAGCCTCAGCCTCGGGAGCTGTTTTTT.

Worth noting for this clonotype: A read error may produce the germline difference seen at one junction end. The CDR3 sequence is CACSGQRNEKLFF. DNA of the CDR3: TGTGCCTGTAGTGGACAGAGAAATGAAAAACTGTTTTTT. The chain carries TRBV30 and TRBJ1-4; tentatively, D is TRBD1 (6 bases). There are 13 residues in the CDR3. Looked up from germline, CDR1 is GTSNPN and CDR2 is SVGIG (reference sequence).

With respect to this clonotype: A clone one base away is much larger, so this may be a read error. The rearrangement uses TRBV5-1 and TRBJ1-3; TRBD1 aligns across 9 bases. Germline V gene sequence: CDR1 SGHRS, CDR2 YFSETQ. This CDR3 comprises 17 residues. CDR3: CARSLVGQGLFGNTIYF. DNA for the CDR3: TGCGCCCGCAGCTTGGTGGGACAGGGATTGTTCGGAAACACCATATATTTT.

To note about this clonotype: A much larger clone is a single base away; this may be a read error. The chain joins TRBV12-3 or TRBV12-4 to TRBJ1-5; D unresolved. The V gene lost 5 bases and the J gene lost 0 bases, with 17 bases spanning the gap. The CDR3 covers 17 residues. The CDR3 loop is CASSRWDVLDSNQPQHF. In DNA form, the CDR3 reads TGTGCCAGCAGTCGGTGGGATGTCCTGGATAGCAATCAGCCCCAGCATTTT.

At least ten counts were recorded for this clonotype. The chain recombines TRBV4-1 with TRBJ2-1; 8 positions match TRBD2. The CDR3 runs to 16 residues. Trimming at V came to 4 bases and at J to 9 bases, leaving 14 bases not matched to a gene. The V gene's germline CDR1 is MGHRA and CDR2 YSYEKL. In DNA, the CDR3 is TGCGCCAGCAGCCGCACAGCGGGAGATTACGCGGTTGAGCAGTTCTTC. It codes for CASSRTAGDYAVEQFF.

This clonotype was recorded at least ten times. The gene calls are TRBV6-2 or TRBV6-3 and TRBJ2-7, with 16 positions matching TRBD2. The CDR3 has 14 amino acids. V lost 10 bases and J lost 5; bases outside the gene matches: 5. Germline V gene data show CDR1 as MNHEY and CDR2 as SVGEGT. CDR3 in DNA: TGTGCCACCGGGACTAGCGGGAGGGTCAACGAGCAGTACTTC. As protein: CATGTSGRVNEQYF.

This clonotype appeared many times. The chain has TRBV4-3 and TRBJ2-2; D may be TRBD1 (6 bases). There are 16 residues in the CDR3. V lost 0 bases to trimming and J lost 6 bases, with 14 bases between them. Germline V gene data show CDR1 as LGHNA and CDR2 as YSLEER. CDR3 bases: TGCGCCAGCAGCCAAGATGTCACAGGGCGGGCCGGGGAGCTGTTTTTT. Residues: CASSQDVTGRAGELFF.

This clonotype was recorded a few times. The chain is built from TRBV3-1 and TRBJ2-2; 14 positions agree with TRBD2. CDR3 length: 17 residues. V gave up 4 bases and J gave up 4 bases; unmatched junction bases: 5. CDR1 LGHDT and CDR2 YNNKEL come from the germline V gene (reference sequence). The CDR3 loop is CASSLPGLAGVTGELFF. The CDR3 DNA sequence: TGTGCCAGCAGCCTCCCGGGACTAGCGGGAGTCACCGGGGAGCTGTTTTTT.

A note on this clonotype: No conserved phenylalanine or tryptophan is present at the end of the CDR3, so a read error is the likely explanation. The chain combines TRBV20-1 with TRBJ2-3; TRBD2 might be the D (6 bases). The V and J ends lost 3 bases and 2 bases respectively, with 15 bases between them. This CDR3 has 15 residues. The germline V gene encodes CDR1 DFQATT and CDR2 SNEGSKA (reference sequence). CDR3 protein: CSARGGASLTDTQYL. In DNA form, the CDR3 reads TGCAGTGCTAGGGGGGGAGCGAGCCTCACAGATACGCAGTATCTT.